These 20 T cell receptor beta chains originate from one sample sequenced in a study of blood T cell repertoires in COVID-19. TCRdb keeps only in-frame clones here, not all; method: immunoSEQ multiplex PCR. The sample has 190,000 or so clones, roughly 87% seen once. The sample comprised PBMCs or T cells enriched from blood (not recorded which). The receptors derive from a woman in her twenties or thirties who had recovered from COVID-19.

The table lists this clone with a count of one. The J gene is TRBJ2-3, the V gene TRBV28; 8 positions match TRBD2. Germline CDR1 reads MDHEN; CDR2 reads SYDVKM. The ends lost 4 bases at V and 4 bases at J; junction bases unmatched: 7. CDR3 length: 15 residues. CDR3 region: CASSSIAGSADTQYF. The CDR3 DNA follows: TGTGCCAGCAGTTCAATAGCGGGAAGTGCAGATACGCAGTATTTT.

The gene calls are TRBV30 and TRBJ1-1; 7 bases line up with TRBD1. The ends lost 7 bases at V and 1 base at J; junction bases unmatched: 6. Per germline, CDR1 GTSNPN and CDR2 SVGIG (reference sequence). CDR3 length: 13 amino acids. The CDR3 loop is CALLRDRNTEAFF. The CDR3 DNA sequence: TGTGCCTTACTTAGGGACAGGAACACTGAAGCTTTCTTT. Full variable domain (remainder filled in from reference TRBV30 and TRBJ1-1): SQTIHQWPATLVQPVGSPLSLECTVEGTSNPNLYWYRQAAGRGLQLLFYSVGIGQISSEVPQNLSASRPQDRQFILSSKKLLLSDSGFYLCALLRDRNTEAFFGQGTRLTVV.

This clone was detected once. In DNA, the CDR3 is TGTGCCAGCAGCCCCTCCTCTGGAAACACCATATATTTT. This translates into CASSPSSGNTIYF. V gene TRBV6-5 combines with J gene TRBJ1-3; no firm D call. The V gene lost 6 bases and the J gene lost 0 bases, with 6 bases spanning the gap. This CDR3 is 13 amino acids long. Germline V gene sequence: CDR1 MNHEY, CDR2 SVGAGI.

The V call is TRBV29-1, the J call TRBJ2-3; the D is unclear. V shed 3 bases and J shed 5 bases, with 6 bases lying between them. Germline V gene sequence: CDR1 SQVTM, CDR2 ANQGSEA. There are 11 residues in the CDR3. This chain's CDR3 is CSVEGRDTQYF. The CDR3 nucleotides read TGCAGCGTTGAGGGCAGAGATACGCAGTATTTT.

This chain uses TRBV6-2 or TRBV6-3 with TRBJ2-7, with D possibly matching TRBD1 (6 bases). This CDR3 has 16 amino acids. Germline V gene sequence: CDR1 MNHEY, CDR2 SVGEGT. The V end was cut by 4 bases, the J end by 6 bases, with 22 bases between. CDR3 region: CASSSGLDSSSGEQYF. The CDR3 DNA is TGTGCCAGCAGTTCTGGCTTGGACAGCTCAAGCGGCGAGCAGTACTTC.

This clone was observed once. The gene calls are TRBV27 and TRBJ1-2, with D hard to call. V lost 2 bases and J lost 2, with 9 bases in between. This CDR3 spans 14 amino acids. CDR1 and CDR2 from the germline V gene are MNHEY and SMNVEV (reference sequence). This CDR3 reads CASSLISGNYGYTF. The CDR3 coding sequence is TGTGCCAGCAGTTTAATATCGGGGAACTATGGCTACACCTTC.

The chain joins TRBV7-6 to TRBJ2-7; D may be TRBD1 (6 bases). The germline gives CDR1 SGHVS, CDR2 FNYEAQ. Deletions cut 7 bases from V and 4 bases from J, with 14 bases between. The CDR3 runs 13 residues. The DNA of the CDR3 is TGTGCCAGCACACAGGGTATAGAGTACGAGCAGTACTTC. It specifies CASTQGIEYEQYF.

The chain uses TRBV7-8 and TRBJ1-1, with D maybe TRBD1 (5 bases). This CDR3 has 14 residues. Trimming stripped 4 bases from V and 4 bases from J, with 13 bases between. The germline CDR1 and CDR2 sequences are SGHVS and FQNEAQ. The CDR3 protein is CASSYSQGSTEAFF. The CDR3 DNA follows: TGTGCCAGCAGCTATAGCCAGGGAAGCACTGAAGCTTTCTTT.

This chain joins TRBV5-8 and TRBJ2-1; 7 bases match TRBD1. In germline, CDR1 is SGHTS, CDR2 YDEGEE. The CDR3 is 16 residues long. With V trimmed by 3 bases and J by 8 bases, 14 bases remained unmatched. The CDR3 is CASSSGQVILVYEQFF. CDR3 in DNA: TGTGCCAGCAGCTCCGGACAGGTCATATTAGTCTATGAGCAGTTCTTC.

This chain uses TRBV4-3 with TRBJ1-5, with D perhaps TRBD1 (5 bases). Germline-derived CDR1 and CDR2 are LGHNA and YSLEER. With 0 bases removed from V and 3 bases from J, the gap between germline ends came to 9 bases. CDR3 length: 15 amino acids. CDR3 coding DNA: TGCGCCAGCAGCCAAGATTCAGGGCTCAATCAGCCCCAGCATTTT. Its protein is CASSQDSGLNQPQHF.

Only one count was recorded for this clone. The rearrangement uses TRBV7-2 and TRBJ1-4; the match to TRBD1 covers 8 bases. Trimming took 5 bases from V and 6 from J; bases not matched to a gene: 8. The CDR3 extends over 15 amino acids. The V gene's germline CDR1 is SGHTA and CDR2 FQGNSA. DNA of the CDR3: TGTGCCAGCAGCCCGAAGACAGGGGTGGATGAAAAACTGTTTTTT. The encoded protein is CASSPKTGVDEKLFF.

The chain links TRBV19 to TRBJ1-4, with 7 bases aligning to TRBD1. CDR1 and CDR2 (germline): LNHDA, SQIVND (reference sequence). Losses at the gene ends were 3 bases for V and 5 bases for J; bases not matched to a gene: 3. There are 14 residues in the CDR3. As DNA, the CDR3 is TGTGCCAGTAGTATCGGGACAGTGAATGAAAAACTGTTTTTT. Amino acid sequence: CASSIGTVNEKLFF.

This sequence joins TRBV27 and TRBJ2-1; the D gene is possibly TRBD2 (5 bases). The V end was cut by 6 bases, the J end by 3 bases, with 15 bases between. The CDR3 consists of 15 residues. Germline V gives CDR1 MNHEY, CDR2 SMNVEV (reference sequence). The CDR3 sequence is CASRPPSGYYNEQFF. The CDR3 nucleotides read TGTGCCAGCAGACCCCCCAGCGGATACTACAATGAGCAGTTCTTC.

This rearrangement joins TRBV9 to TRBJ1-1; 7 nucleotides align to TRBD1. Germline-derived CDR1 and CDR2 are SGDLS and YYNGEE. The CDR3 is made up of 14 amino acids. V dropped 4 bases and J dropped 4; count of bases not matched to a gene: 7. In DNA form, the CDR3 reads TGTGCCAGCAGCCCGCATGAGGGGGCCACTGAAGCTTTCTTT. Translated, it gives CASSPHEGATEAFF.

The chain uses TRBV4-2 and TRBJ2-1; 8 bases match TRBD1. Unmatched junction bases numbered 10, after V lost 3 bases and J lost 6 bases. Germline-derived CDR1 and CDR2 are LGHNA and YNFKEQ. This CDR3 region has 16 residues. In nucleotides, the CDR3 is TGTGCCAGCAGCCACACCTCGGGGCAGGGGGCCAATGAGCAGTTCTTC. Translating gives CASSHTSGQGANEQFF.

The chain employs TRBV2 and TRBJ2-3; possible D gene TRBD2, 6 bases. The CDR3 extends over 15 amino acids. Germline values: CDR1 SNHLY, CDR2 FYNNEI. V was clipped by 6 bases and J by 0 bases, with 13 bases between them. The CDR3 protein is CASSPGTSSTDTQYF. In DNA, the CDR3 is TGTGCCAGCAGCCCGGGGACTTCTAGCACAGATACGCAGTATTTT.

The chain is built from TRBV2 and TRBJ1-6; perhaps TRBD1 as D (6 bases). CDR3 length: 14 residues. With 11 bases removed from V and 7 bases from J, the gap between germline ends came to 18 bases. Germline CDR1 is SNHLY and CDR2 is FYNNEI. The CDR3: CASYPDRSNSPLHF. CDR3 DNA sequence: TGTGCCTCATACCCCGACAGGAGCAATTCACCCCTCCACTTT. Full variable domain (rest looked up from reference TRBV2 and TRBJ1-6): EPEVTQTPSHQVTQMGQEVILRCVPISNHLYFYWYRQILGQKVEFLVSFYNNEISEKSEIFDDQFSVERPDGSNFTLKIRSTKLEDSAMYFCASYPDRSNSPLHFGNGTRLTVT.

This clone showed up just once. The V and J genes are TRBV25-1 and TRBJ1-2; tentative D call: TRBD1 (5 bases). V lost 7 bases and J 7 bases, leaving 13 bases between the germline ends. Germline V gene lookup returns CDR1 MGHDK and CDR2 SYGVNS. This CDR3 has 12 amino acids. CDR3 nucleotide sequence: TGTGCCAGCACCCAAGGGGTGGCTGGCTACACCTTC. This sequence encodes CASTQGVAGYTF.

With respect to this clone: Germline and junction disagree at one end, which may indicate a read error. This chain connects TRBV7-7 to TRBJ2-6; the D gene is possibly TRBD1 (6 bases). CDR1 SSHAT and CDR2 FNYEAQ come from the germline V gene (reference sequence). The CDR3 contains 17 residues. CDR3 nucleotide sequence: TGTGCTAGCAGCCCTAGGGGGTTATCCTCTGGGGCCAACGTCCTGACTTTC. Protein product: CASSPRGLSSGANVLTF.

The rearrangement uses TRBV11-3 and TRBJ1-4; no clear D gene. Germline-derived CDR1 and CDR2 are SGHNT and YENEEA. This CDR3 spans 15 amino acids. With 10 bases removed from V and 0 bases from J, the gap between germline ends came to 15 bases. CDR3 sequence reads: CATKDGSATNEKLFF. CDR3 sequence (DNA): TGTGCCACCAAGGACGGGAGTGCAACTAATGAAAAACTGTTTTTT. Full variable domain (missing parts from reference TRBV11-3 and TRBJ1-4): EAGVVQSPRYKIIEKKQPVAFWCNPISGHNTLYWYLQNLGQGPELLIRYENEEAVDDSQLPKDRFSAERLKGVDSTLKIQPAELGDSAVYLCATKDGSATNEKLFFGSGTQLSVL.